The rows below give T cell receptor beta chains drawn from one sample of a study of T cells after yellow fever vaccination. MiXCR was run by TCRdb on the 5' RACE reads, yielding one entry per CDR3 protein. This sample has about 99,000 distinct CDR3 sequences, with roughly 5.2% found just once. The material sequenced was CD8+ T cells sorted from PBMCs, taken 10 days after the yellow fever booster vaccination. The receptors derive from a man younger than 35 who received the YFV17D yellow fever vaccine. Both conserved end residues are part of each CDR3. Each record gives: CDR3 length, J gene, V gene, clone size, D gene, CDR3 DNA, CDR3 protein. A D gene is named only where the DNA matches it firmly. Expanded clones are given a class, and other clones once, few, many or no size at all.

14	TRBJ2-3	TRBV29-1	few	-	TGCAGCTTCGGTGGGGCCGGGGTTACAGATACGCAGTATTTT	CSFGGAGVTDTQYF
15	TRBJ2-5	TRBV20-1	few	TRBD1	TGCAGTGGGGTTGGGGGACAGGGGTCTCAAGAGACCCAGTACTTC	CSGVGGQGSQETQYF
16	TRBJ1-5	TRBV4-1	few	-	TGCGCCAGCAGCCAAGATGGGGGGACCGACAATCAGCCCCAGCATTTT	CASSQDGGTDNQPQHF
11	TRBJ1-1	TRBV7-9	few	-	TGTGCCAGCGGGGGGTCGACTGAAGCTTTCTTT	CASGGSTEAFF
14	TRBJ2-3	TRBV10-3	few	-	TGTGCCATCAGTGAGTCGGTGATCGCGGATACGCAGTATTTT	CAISESVIADTQYF
13	TRBJ1-1	TRBV19	few	-	TGTGCCAGTAGGCGCCTTTGGAACACTGAAGCTTTCTTT	CASRRLWNTEAFF
13	TRBJ2-7	TRBV12-3/TRBV12-4	-	-	TGTGCCAGCAGTTTACCCCCACCACTAGAGCAGTACTTC	CASSLPPPLEQYF
15	TRBJ1-5	TRBV6-5	few	TRBD1	TGTGCCAGCAGTTTTGGACAGGGACACAATCAGCCCCAGCATTTT	CASSFGQGHNQPQHF
13	TRBJ1-1	TRBV4-2	few	-	TGTGCCAGCAGCCAAGTAAGAGGGACTGAAGCTTTCTTT	CASSQVRGTEAFF
16	TRBJ2-5	TRBV15	many	TRBD2	TGTGCCACCAGCAGAGTGGGCTCGACTAGCCGGGAGACCCAGTACTTC	CATSRVGSTSRETQYF
14	TRBJ2-1	TRBV5-1	few	TRBD1	TGCGCCAGCAGCTTAACAGGGGGCAAAAATGAGCAGTTCTTC	CASSLTGGKNEQFF
13	TRBJ1-4	TRBV9	-	-	TGTGCCAGCAGCCCCTCACGGGGTGAAAAACTGTTTTTT	CASSPSRGEKLFF
15	TRBJ2-1	TRBV4-1	-	-	TGCGCCAGCAGCCAAAAAGGGACTTTGTACAATGAGCAGTTCTTC	CASSQKGTLYNEQFF
13	TRBJ2-3	TRBV15	many	-	TGTGCCACCAGCACCGACGGGGGAGATACGCAGTATTTT	CATSTDGGDTQYF
17	TRBJ1-1	TRBV4-3	-	TRBD1	TGCGCCAGCAGCCAAGATCGGACAGGGGGCGTAGATACTGAAGCTTTCTTT	CASSQDRTGGVDTEAFF
17	TRBJ1-5	TRBV6-6	-	TRBD1	TGTGCCAGCAGTTACTCCTTCGGACAGGGCTTGGGTCAGCCCCAGCATTTT	CASSYSFGQGLGQPQHF
14	TRBJ1-4	TRBV5-1	-	-	TGCGCCAGCAGCTTGGAAGGTCCCCTTGGAAAACTGTTTTTT	CASSLEGPLGKLFF
15	TRBJ1-1	TRBV15	few	-	TGTGCCACCGGGAGGACAGTGGGGATGAACACTGAAGCTTTCTTT	CATGRTVGMNTEAFF
15	TRBJ1-5	TRBV6-1	-	-	TGTGCCAGCAGTGAAGCAGCAGGGTCCGGCAAGCCCCAGCATTTT	CASSEAAGSGKPQHF
14	TRBJ2-5	TRBV7-9	-	TRBD2	TGTGCCAGCAGCTTAGAGCGGGGTTGGGAGACCCAGTACTTC	CASSLERGWETQYF
11	TRBJ1-1	TRBV4-1	-	-	TGCGCCAGCAGCCAAGGTTGGGAAGCTTTCTTT	CASSQGWEAFF
14	TRBJ2-7	TRBV7-2	many	TRBD2	TGTGCCAGCAGCGCCGGACTAGCAGCCACCGAGCAGTACTTC	CASSAGLAATEQYF
14	TRBJ2-7	TRBV7-6	-	TRBD1	TGTGCCAGCAGCTTATTTGGCAGGGGGTACGAGCAGTACTTC	CASSLFGRGYEQYF
17	TRBJ2-5	TRBV12-3/TRBV12-4	-	TRBD1	TGTGCCAGCAGGCCCAACAGGGGCGCATCGTACCAAGAGACCCAGTACTTC	CASRPNRGASYQETQYF
14	TRBJ1-1	TRBV29-1	few	-	TGCAGCGTGGCACCCGTAGGGTCGTACACTGAAGCTTTCTTT	CSVAPVGSYTEAFF
15	TRBJ1-1	TRBV4-3	-	TRBD1	TGCGCCAGCTCTCCGGGACAGGGGAGGATCACTGAAGCTTTCTTT	CASSPGQGRITEAFF
12	TRBJ2-2	TRBV6-5	few	TRBD1	TGTGCCAGAGACAGGGACACCGGGGAGCTGTTTTTT	CARDRDTGELFF
13	TRBJ2-3	TRBV30	few	TRBD1	TGTGCCTGGAACAGGGGGAACACAGATACGCAGTATTTT	CAWNRGNTDTQYF
14	TRBJ2-5	TRBV2	few	TRBD1	TGTGCCAGTTGGGGGACAGGGAGCGTAGAGACCCAGTACTTC	CASWGTGSVETQYF
16	TRBJ2-5	TRBV20-1	few	-	TGCAGTGCTAGAGGGAGGGGGCAAGTTTGGAGGGAGACCCAGTACTTC	CSARGRGQVWRETQYF
12	TRBJ2-7	TRBV12-3/TRBV12-4	few	-	TGTGCCACCAGCAGGAATCGCCACGAGCAGTACTTC	CATSRNRHEQYF
14	TRBJ1-4	TRBV7-9	-	-	TGTGCCAGCAGCCCCGATGCGGTGGATGAAAAACTGTTTTTT	CASSPDAVDEKLFF
15	TRBJ2-1	TRBV20-1	few	TRBD1	TGCAGTGCAAGCCCACAGGGGGTATCCTACAATGAGCAGTTCTTC	CSASPQGVSYNEQFF
14	TRBJ1-1	TRBV11-2	-	-	TGTGCCAGCAGCTTTGTCGGCACGAACACTGAAGCTTTCTTT	CASSFVGTNTEAFF
13	TRBJ1-6	TRBV6-5	-	-	TGTGCCAGCAGTGACACTTGGAATTCACCCATCCACTTT	CASSDTWNSPIHF
15	TRBJ1-1	TRBV5-6	few	-	TGTGCCAGCAGCTACGAGGGGGGGGTTGGCACTGAAGCTTTCTTT	CASSYEGGVGTEAFF
14	TRBJ2-7	TRBV5-4	few	-	TGTGCCAGCAGCTTGGTAGAAGAGCCCTACGAGCAGTACTTC	CASSLVEEPYEQYF
15	TRBJ2-5	TRBV4-1	-	-	TGCGCCAGCAGCCAAGAGCCCACTAGCTCAGAGACCCAGTACTTC	CASSQEPTSSETQYF
14	TRBJ2-3	TRBV7-9	many	TRBD2	TGTGCCAGCACTCGGCGGGGGTACCCAGATACGCAGTATTTT	CASTRRGYPDTQYF
17	TRBJ2-1	TRBV2	-	-	TGTGCCAGCAGTGACCCGGGACACCTAACCTCTTACAATGAGCAGTTCTTC	CASSDPGHLTSYNEQFF
14	TRBJ2-5	TRBV5-5	-	TRBD2	TGTGCCAGCCTGGGAGGGGCTGGTTGGGAGACCCAGTACTTC	CASLGGAGWETQYF
17	TRBJ2-1	TRBV12-3/TRBV12-4	-	TRBD1	TGTGCCAGCAGCCGCTACGGACAGGGATGGCCCTACAATGAGCAGTTCTTC	CASSRYGQGWPYNEQFF
13	TRBJ2-7	TRBV30	-	TRBD1	TGTGCCTGGAGTGGACAGGGGGCAATCGAGCAGTACTTC	CAWSGQGAIEQYF
14	TRBJ2-4	TRBV20-1	few	-	TGCAGTGCTAGAGAGCGAGGGGCCGTAAACATTCAGTACTTC	CSARERGAVNIQYF
15	TRBJ2-7	TRBV4-1	-	TRBD1	TGCGCCAGCAGCCAGACAGGGTTGGTCCTTAGAGAGCAGTACTTC	CASSQTGLVLREQYF
17	TRBJ2-2	TRBV11-2	few	-	TGTGCCAGCGAATCCTACGGGGGCCTAGCGCGGACCGGGGAGCTGTTTTTT	CASESYGGLARTGELFF
17	TRBJ2-3	TRBV10-3	-	TRBD2	TGTGCCACCCGTGAAGGGGGGACTAGCGTATACACAGATACGCAGTATTTT	CATREGGTSVYTDTQYF
17	TRBJ2-2	TRBV7-9	few	TRBD2	TGTGCCAGCAGCCGCGGACTAGCGGGGGGCTACACCGGGGAGCTGTTTTTT	CASSRGLAGGYTGELFF
12	TRBJ2-1	TRBV5-1	-	-	TGCGCCAGCAGCTTGGAAGGGAATGAGCAGTTCTTC	CASSLEGNEQFF
15	TRBJ2-6	TRBV27	-	-	TGTGCCAGCAGTTTATTAGGCTCTGGGGCCAACGTCCTGACTTTC	CASSLLGSGANVLTF
13	TRBJ2-5	TRBV20-1	-	TRBD1	TGCAGTGCTACCGGACAGGGGTGGGAGACCCAGTACTTC	CSATGQGWETQYF